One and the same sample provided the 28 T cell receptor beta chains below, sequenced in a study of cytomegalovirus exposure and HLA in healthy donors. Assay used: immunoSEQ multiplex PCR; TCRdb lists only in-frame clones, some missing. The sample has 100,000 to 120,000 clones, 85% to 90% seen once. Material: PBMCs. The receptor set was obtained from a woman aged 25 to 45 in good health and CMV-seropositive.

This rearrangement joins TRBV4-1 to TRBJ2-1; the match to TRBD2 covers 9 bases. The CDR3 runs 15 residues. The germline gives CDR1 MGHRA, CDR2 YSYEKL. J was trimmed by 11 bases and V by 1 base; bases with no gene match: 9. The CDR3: CASSQAQGLATKQFF. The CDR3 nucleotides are TGCGCCAGCAGCCAAGCTCAGGGACTAGCTACGAAGCAGTTCTTC.

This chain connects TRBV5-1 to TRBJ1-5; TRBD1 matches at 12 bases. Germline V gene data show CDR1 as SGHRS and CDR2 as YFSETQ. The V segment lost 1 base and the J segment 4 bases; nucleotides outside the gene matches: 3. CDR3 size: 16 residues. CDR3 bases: TGCGCCAGCAGCTTGAGGGACAGGGGGCTTAATCAGCCCCAGCATTTT. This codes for CASSLRDRGLNQPQHF.

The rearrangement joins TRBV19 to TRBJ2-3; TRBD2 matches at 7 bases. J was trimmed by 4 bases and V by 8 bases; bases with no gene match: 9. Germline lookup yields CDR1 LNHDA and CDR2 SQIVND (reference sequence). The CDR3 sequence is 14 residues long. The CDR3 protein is CASSKAGAADTQYF. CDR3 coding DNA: TGTGCCAGTTCTAAGGCGGGAGCAGCAGATACGCAGTATTTT. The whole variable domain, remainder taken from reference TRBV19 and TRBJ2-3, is DGGITQSPKYLFRKEGQNVTLSCEQNLNHDAMYWYRQDPGQGLRLIYYSQIVNDFQKGDIAEGYSVSREKKESFPLTVTSAQKNPTAFYLCASSKAGAADTQYFGPGTRLTVL.

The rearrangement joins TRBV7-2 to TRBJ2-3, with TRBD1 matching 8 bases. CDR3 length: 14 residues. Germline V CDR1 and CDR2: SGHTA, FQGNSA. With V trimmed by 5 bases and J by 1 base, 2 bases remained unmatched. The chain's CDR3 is CASSPDRGTDTQYF. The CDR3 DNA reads TGTGCCAGCAGCCCGGACAGGGGCACAGATACGCAGTATTTT.

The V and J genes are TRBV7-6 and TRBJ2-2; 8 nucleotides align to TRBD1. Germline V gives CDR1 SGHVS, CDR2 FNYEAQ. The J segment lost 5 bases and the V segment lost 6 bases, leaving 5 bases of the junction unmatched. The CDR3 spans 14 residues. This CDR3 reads CASRKDRGTGELFF. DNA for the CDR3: TGTGCCAGCAGAAAAGACAGGGGTACCGGGGAGCTGTTTTTT.

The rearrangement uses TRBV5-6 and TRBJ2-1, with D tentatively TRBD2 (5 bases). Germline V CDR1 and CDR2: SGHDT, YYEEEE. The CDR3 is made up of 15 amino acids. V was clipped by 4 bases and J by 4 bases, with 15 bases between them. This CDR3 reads CASSLGPSRYNEQFF. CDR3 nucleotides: TGTGCCAGCAGCCTTGGACCTAGCCGGTACAATGAGCAGTTCTTC. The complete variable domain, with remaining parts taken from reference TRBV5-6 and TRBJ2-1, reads DAGVTQSPTHLIKTRGQQVTLRCSPKSGHDTVSWYQQALGQGPQFIFQYYEEEERQRGNFPDRFSGHQFPNYSSELNVNALLLGDSALYLCASSLGPSRYNEQFFGPGTRLTVL.

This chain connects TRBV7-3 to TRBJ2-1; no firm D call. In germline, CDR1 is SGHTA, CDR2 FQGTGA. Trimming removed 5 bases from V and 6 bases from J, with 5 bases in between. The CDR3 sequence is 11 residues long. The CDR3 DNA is TGTGCCAGCAGCCGAGGCAATGAGCAGTTCTTC. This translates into CASSRGNEQFF.

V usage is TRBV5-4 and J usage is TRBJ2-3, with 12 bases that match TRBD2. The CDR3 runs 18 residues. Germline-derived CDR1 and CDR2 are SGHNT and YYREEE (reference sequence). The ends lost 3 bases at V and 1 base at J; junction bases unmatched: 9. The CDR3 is CASSSSGRATFRTDTQYF. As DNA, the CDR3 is TGTGCCAGCAGCTCTAGCGGGAGGGCGACTTTTCGCACAGATACGCAGTATTTT.

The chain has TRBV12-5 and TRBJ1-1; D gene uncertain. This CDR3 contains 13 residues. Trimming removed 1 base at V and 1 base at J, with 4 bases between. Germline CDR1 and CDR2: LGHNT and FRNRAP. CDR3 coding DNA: TGTGCTAGTGGTTTGGCCGGGAACACTGAAGCTTTCTTT. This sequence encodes CASGLAGNTEAFF.

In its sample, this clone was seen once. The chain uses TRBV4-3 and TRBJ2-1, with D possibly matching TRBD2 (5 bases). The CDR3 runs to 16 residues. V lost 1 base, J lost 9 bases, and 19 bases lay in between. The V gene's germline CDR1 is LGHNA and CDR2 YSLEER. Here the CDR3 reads CASSQGAELPQREQFF. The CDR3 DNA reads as TGCGCCAGCAGCCAAGGAGCGGAGCTACCTCAACGTGAGCAGTTCTTC.

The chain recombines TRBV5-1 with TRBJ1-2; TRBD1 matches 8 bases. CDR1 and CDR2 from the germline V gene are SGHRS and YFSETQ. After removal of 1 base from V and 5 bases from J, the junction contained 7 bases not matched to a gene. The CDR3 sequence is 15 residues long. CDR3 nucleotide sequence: TGCGCCAGCAGCTTGCAGGCAGGGGGCGGGTATGGCTACACCTTC. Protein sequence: CASSLQAGGGYGYTF.

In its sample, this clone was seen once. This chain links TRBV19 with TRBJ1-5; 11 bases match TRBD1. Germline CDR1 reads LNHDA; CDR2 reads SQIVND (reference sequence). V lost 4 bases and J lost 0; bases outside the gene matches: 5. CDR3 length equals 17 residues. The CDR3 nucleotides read TGTGCCAGTAGTACCCTCGGGACAGGGGGTAGCAATCAGCCCCAGCATTTT. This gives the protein CASSTLGTGGSNQPQHF.

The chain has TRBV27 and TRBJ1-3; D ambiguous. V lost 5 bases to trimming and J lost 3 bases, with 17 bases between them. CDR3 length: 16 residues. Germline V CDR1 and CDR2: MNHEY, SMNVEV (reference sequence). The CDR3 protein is CASSPRASPGGNTIYF. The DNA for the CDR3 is TGTGCCAGCAGTCCGCGGGCTTCCCCTGGTGGAAACACCATATATTTT.

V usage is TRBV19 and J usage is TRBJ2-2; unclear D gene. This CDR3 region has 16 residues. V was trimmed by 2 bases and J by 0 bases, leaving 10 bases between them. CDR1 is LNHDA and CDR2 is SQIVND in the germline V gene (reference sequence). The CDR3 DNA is TGTGCCAGTAGTATATTTGGCGGAGCGAACACCGGGGAGCTGTTTTTT. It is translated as CASSIFGGANTGELFF.

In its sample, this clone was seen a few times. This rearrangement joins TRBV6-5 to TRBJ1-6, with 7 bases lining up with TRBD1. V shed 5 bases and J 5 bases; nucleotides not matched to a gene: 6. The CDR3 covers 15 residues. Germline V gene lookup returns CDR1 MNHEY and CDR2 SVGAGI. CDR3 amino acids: CASSNTGEDNSPLHF. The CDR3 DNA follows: TGTGCCAGCAGTAACACAGGGGAAGATAATTCACCCCTCCACTTT.

The CDR3 DNA reads TGTGCCAGCAGGCAAGAGCCCCAGGGGACCTACGAGCAGTACTTC. It yields the protein CASRQEPQGTYEQYF. V and J are TRBV27 and TRBJ2-7; maybe TRBD1 (6 bases). Germline CDR1 reads MNHEY; CDR2 reads SMNVEV (reference sequence). This CDR3 spans 15 amino acids. Trimming took 6 bases from V and 2 from J, leaving 17 bases between them.

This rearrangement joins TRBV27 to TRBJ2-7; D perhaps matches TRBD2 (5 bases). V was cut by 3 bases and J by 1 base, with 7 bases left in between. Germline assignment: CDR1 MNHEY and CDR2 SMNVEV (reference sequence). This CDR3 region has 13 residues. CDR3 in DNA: TGTGCCAGCAGTTTCCGGGAATCCTACGAGCAGTACTTC. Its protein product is CASSFRESYEQYF.

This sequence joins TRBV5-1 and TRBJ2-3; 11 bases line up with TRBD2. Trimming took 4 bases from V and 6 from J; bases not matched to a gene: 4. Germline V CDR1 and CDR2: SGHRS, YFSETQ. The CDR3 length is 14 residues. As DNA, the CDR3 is TGCGCCAGCAGCCATAGGACTAGCGGGGATACGCAGTATTTT. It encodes CASSHRTSGDTQYF.

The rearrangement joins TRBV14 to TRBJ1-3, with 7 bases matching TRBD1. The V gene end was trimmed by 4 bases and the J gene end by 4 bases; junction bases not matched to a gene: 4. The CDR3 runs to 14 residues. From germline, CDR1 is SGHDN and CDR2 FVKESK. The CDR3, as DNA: TGTGCCAGCAGCCGAACAGGGGTAGGAAACACCATATATTTT. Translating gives CASSRTGVGNTIYF.

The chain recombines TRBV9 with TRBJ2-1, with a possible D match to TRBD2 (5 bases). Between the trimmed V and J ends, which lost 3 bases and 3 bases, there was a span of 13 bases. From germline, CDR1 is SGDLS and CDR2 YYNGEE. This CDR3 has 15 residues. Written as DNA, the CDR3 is TGTGCCAGCAGCGCGACTTGGGGAGACTACAATGAGCAGTTCTTC. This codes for CASSATWGDYNEQFF. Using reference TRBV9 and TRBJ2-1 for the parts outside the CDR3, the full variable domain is DSGVTQTPKHLITATGQRVTLRCSPRSGDLSVYWYQQSLDQGLQFLIQYYNGEERAKGNILERFSAQQFPDLHSELNLSSLELGDSALYFCASSATWGDYNEQFFGPGTRLTVL.

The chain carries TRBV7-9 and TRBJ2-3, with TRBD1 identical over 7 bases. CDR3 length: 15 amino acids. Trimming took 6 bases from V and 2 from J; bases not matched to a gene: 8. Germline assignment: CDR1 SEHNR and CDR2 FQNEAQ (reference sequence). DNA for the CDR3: TGTGCCAGCAGTTCCGGGACAGCATTCACAGATACGCAGTATTTT. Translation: CASSSGTAFTDTQYF.

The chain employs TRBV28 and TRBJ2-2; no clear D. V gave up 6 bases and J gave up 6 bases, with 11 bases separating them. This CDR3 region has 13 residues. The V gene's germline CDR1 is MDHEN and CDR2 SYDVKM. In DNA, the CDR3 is TGTGCCAGCAGGTCCAGATCAGCCGGGGAGCTGTTTTTT. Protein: CASRSRSAGELFF.

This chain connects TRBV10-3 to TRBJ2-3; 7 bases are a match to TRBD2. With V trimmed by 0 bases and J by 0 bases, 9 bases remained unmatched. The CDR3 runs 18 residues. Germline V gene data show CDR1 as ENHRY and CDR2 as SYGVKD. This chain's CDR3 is CAISESKRPGGSTDTQYF. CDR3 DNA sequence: TGTGCCATCAGTGAGTCAAAACGCCCCGGGGGGAGCACAGATACGCAGTATTTT.

DNA for the CDR3: TGTGCCAGCAGCTTGGCTAGGACAGGGGAGCAGTACTTC. The encoded protein is CASSLARTGEQYF. The V call is TRBV5-4, the J call TRBJ2-7; 8 bases line up with TRBD1. The germline gives CDR1 SGHNT, CDR2 YYREEE (reference sequence). The CDR3 runs 13 residues. The junction had 3 bases not matched to a gene; V was cut back by 0 bases and J by 7 bases.

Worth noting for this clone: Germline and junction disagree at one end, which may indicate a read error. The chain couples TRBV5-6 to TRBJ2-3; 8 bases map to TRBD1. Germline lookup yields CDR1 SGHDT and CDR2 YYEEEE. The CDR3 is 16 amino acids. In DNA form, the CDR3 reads TGTGCCAGCACCTTGCTGACAGGGGCCCTCACAGATACGCAGTATTTT. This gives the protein CASTLLTGALTDTQYF.

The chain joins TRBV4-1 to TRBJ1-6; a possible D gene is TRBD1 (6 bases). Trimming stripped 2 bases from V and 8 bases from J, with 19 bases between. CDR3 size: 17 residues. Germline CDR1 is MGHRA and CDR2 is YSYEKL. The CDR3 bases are TGCGCCAGCAGCCAAACCCAGTTGAAGACAGGCGATTCACCCCTCCACTTT. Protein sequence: CASSQTQLKTGDSPLHF.

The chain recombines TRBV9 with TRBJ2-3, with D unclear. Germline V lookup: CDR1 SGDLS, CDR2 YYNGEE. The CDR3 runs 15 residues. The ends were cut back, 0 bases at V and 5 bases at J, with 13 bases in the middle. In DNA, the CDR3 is TGTGCCAGCAGCGTAGCCCCAACTCTGAAAGATACGCAGTATTTT. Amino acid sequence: CASSVAPTLKDTQYF.

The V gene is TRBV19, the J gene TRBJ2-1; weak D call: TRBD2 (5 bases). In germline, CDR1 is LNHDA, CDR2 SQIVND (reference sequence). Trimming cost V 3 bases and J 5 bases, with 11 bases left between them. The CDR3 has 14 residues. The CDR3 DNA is TGTGCCAGTAGTATGGTCGCAGCGGACAATGAGCAGTTCTTC. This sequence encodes CASSMVAADNEQFF.